This TCR beta chain is drawn from a study of blood T cells in healthy people across ages. General study findings and limits: CMV status of donors was unknown, possibly confounding expanded clonotype changes. Roughly linear age-related decline in beta diversity appeared, significant by age approximately 43. Relative to aged donors, long-lived donors carried more naive CD4+ cells and displayed higher diversity.

Germline-derived CDR1 and CDR2 are GTSNPN and SVGIG (reference sequence). The CDR3 sequence is 13 residues long. V shed 0 bases and J shed 13 bases, with 16 bases lying between them. There were at least 5.5 micrograms of total RNA extracted from every sample. On this clonotype itself: Antigen unknown.

Then a second PCR, running roughly 7 to 11 cycles, was carried out with a sample-barcoded 5' primer and a J-beta primer mix. TCRdb fed the 5' RACE reads into MiXCR, producing one record per CDR3 protein. This sample has some 1.7 million distinct CDR3 sequences, with 28% found just once. This receptor was identified in a woman in her twenties or thirties in good health. The specimen was blood. The gene calls are TRBV30 and TRBJ2-4; no clear D. In nucleotides, the CDR3 is TGTGCCTGGAGTGTAGGTGGGGAAAAAAAGCAGTACTTC. It translates to CAWSVGGEKKQYF.